This T cell receptor (beta chain) was recovered during a study of a mutant IDH1 vaccine in newly diagnosed glioma. Study-level background: The therapy given earlier, which was standard therapy, consisted of radiotherapy, temozolomide, or both, and most of the patients received both.

Regarding time point: week 5, during vaccination. With topical imiquimod, each dose of the vaccine consisted of 300 ug of mutant IDH1 20-mer peptide. Repertoires were generated with immunoSEQ multiplex PCR, while TCRdb's copy carries only in-frame clones and drops some. The sample has tens of thousands of clones; around 82% are singletons. In germline, CDR1 is KGHSH, CDR2 LQKENI. The CDR3 loop spans 15 amino acids. V shed 4 bases, J shed 2 bases, and the junction held 5 bases outside the gene matches. On this clone itself: Its target is unknown.

Points from the study as a whole: Vaccine-induced immune responses occurred in 93.3% of patients.

The TCR originated in a man aged 35 to 55 with glioma. The chain has TRBV18 and TRBJ1-5; TRBD1 aligns across 7 bases. Source: PBMCs, taken from a glioma patient whose treatment included an IDH1 peptide vaccine. In nucleotides, the CDR3 is TGTGCCAGCTCACTACCAGGGGGACGCAATCAGCCCCAGCATTTT. Its translation is CASSLPGGRNQPQHF.